A single sample is the source of the 10 T cell receptor beta chains below, sequenced in a study of STAT3 mutations in large granular lymphocyte leukemia (dated by TCRdb to the late 2010s). What the study reported, not specific to this receptor: At least one immunodominant TCRbeta clonotype was present in every T-LGLL patient, and multiple immunodominant subclonotypes appeared in about half of the T-LGLL patients.

The library was built by means of the immunoSEQ multiplex PCR assay. Entries here come from immuneACCESS through TCRdb and include only in-frame sequences with V and J called. Some clones fail to appear in such tables; in the studies checked, an unresolved V gene covers under half of the shortfall, and the cause of the remainder is unknown. The sample table contains under 35,000 clones; only one count was recorded for about three quarters of them. The leading ten clones occupy about 29% of the sample. These receptors' targets are unknown. The sequenced material came from peripheral blood mononuclear cells. The receptors stem from a woman aged 50 to 60 with T-cell large granular lymphocyte leukemia. Some clones in this sample may be carry-over from other donors' samples. The age is the age at diagnosis.

This clone was counted once. The V gene is TRBV18, the J gene TRBJ2-5; TRBD1 is a possible D gene (6 bases). Per the germline V gene, CDR1 is KGHSH and CDR2 is LQKENI. This CDR3 has 12 amino acids. Trimming shortened V by 8 bases and J by 5 bases, and 12 bases separated the two germline ends. The CDR3 here is CASAQGPETQYF. The CDR3 region has the DNA TGTGCCAGCGCCCAGGGGCCCGAGACCCAGTACTTC.

The chain has TRBV9 and TRBJ1-2; D not resolved. Germline values: CDR1 SGDLS, CDR2 YYNGEE. Trimming removed 0 bases from V and 0 bases from J, with 6 bases in between. The CDR3 spans 14 residues. DNA for the CDR3: TGTGCCAGCAGCGTAGACCAGTCTAACTATGGCTACACCTTC. Translation gives CASSVDQSNYGYTF.

This chain links TRBV6-5 with TRBJ1-4, with 7 positions matching TRBD1. CDR1 and CDR2 from the germline V gene are MNHEY and SVGAGI. The CDR3 consists of 15 residues. V lost 0 bases, J lost 16 bases, and 14 bases stayed unmatched. In DNA, the CDR3 is TGTGCCAGCAGTTACTCGAGGCAGGGGGTCACAAAGACGTTTTTT. This translates into CASSYSRQGVTKTFF.

This clone appeared a single time. The rearrangement links TRBV18 to TRBJ2-7; 7 bases align to TRBD2. Germline V gene lookup returns CDR1 KGHSH and CDR2 LQKENI. The V gene end was trimmed by 0 bases and the J gene end by 3 bases; junction bases not matched to a gene: 8. This CDR3 has 16 amino acids. The CDR3: CASSPPGGRVVYEQYF. The CDR3 coding sequence is TGTGCCAGCTCACCACCCGGAGGGAGGGTTGTCTACGAGCAGTACTTC.

This clone came up a few times. The V call is TRBV6-6, the J call TRBJ2-3; 7 bases line up with TRBD2. J lost 2 bases, V lost 7 bases, and 9 bases had no gene match. The CDR3 covers 15 residues. Germline loops: CDR1 MNHNY, CDR2 SVGAGI (reference sequence). The CDR3 nucleotides read TGTGCCAGCAAATTAACTAGCGCCCCCACAGATACGCAGTATTTT. Its protein product is CASKLTSAPTDTQYF.

This chain uses TRBV5-1 with TRBJ2-2; D not resolved. Trimming pared 6 bases from V and 8 bases from J, leaving 20 bases between. The CDR3 consists of 15 residues. Germline values: CDR1 SGHRS, CDR2 YFSETQ. In nucleotides, the CDR3 is TGCGCCAGCAAAAGCTCGACTGCGTCCGTGGGGGAGCTGTTTTTT. This translates into CASKSSTASVGELFF.

The chain combines TRBV5-1 with TRBJ2-7; 8 bases match TRBD2. The germline V gene has CDR1 SGHRS and CDR2 YFSETQ. This CDR3 is 19 amino acids long. The V segment lost 3 bases and the J segment 2 bases; nucleotides outside the gene matches: 19. CDR3 protein: CASSSKAYPNLAGPYEQYF. CDR3 nucleotides: TGCGCCAGCAGCTCGAAAGCGTACCCCAATTTAGCGGGACCCTACGAGCAGTACTTC.

The chain is built from TRBV5-4 and TRBJ2-7; no clear D gene. V was cut by 0 bases and J by 6 bases, with 7 bases left in between. Germline loops: CDR1 SGHNT, CDR2 YYREEE (reference sequence). This CDR3 has 12 amino acids. This chain's CDR3 is CASSLAMAEQYF. As DNA, the CDR3 is TGTGCCAGCAGCTTGGCAATGGCCGAGCAGTACTTC.

The chain has TRBV7-9 and TRBJ1-4, with D maybe TRBD1 (5 bases). The germline V gene encodes CDR1 SEHNR and CDR2 FQNEAQ (reference sequence). Trimming removed 2 bases from V and 7 bases from J, with 11 bases in between. The CDR3 sequence is 14 residues long. Here the CDR3 reads CASSLSGLGEKLFF. The CDR3 bases are TGTGCCAGCAGCTTATCAGGGTTGGGTGAAAAACTGTTTTTT.

This chain joins TRBV5-1 and TRBJ1-1, with TRBD1 matching 7 bases. CDR3 length: 12 amino acids. V was pared by 4 bases and J by 7 bases, with 4 bases of the junction left unmatched. Germline-derived CDR1 and CDR2 are SGHRS and YFSETQ. The chain's CDR3 is CASSAGQIEAFF. The CDR3 coding sequence is TGCGCCAGCAGCGCGGGACAGATTGAAGCTTTCTTT.